This T cell receptor (beta chain) was found in a study of identical twins. V was cut by 6 bases and J by 6 bases, with 12 bases left in between. From germline, CDR1 is DFQATT and CDR2 SNEGSKA (reference sequence). The CDR3 loop spans 11 amino acids. TCRdb reprocessed the 5' RACE reads with MiXCR, giving one entry per CDR3 protein. Of approximately 230,000 distinct CDR3 sequences in the sample, 6.5% are singletons; the top ten hold roughly 15%. This clonotype has just a few counts. These data were likewise used in another study, on T cells expressing NK-cell markers. From that paper: The authors applied an anti-gamma-delta TCR antibody in several experiments, and it restricted sorting to alpha-beta TCR T cells. Dominance of the CD3+CD56-NKG2C+ fraction by these clonotypes also held in a few donors.

The clonotype comes from a woman aged 18-30 years in good health. Sequenced: CD8+ T cells sorted from blood. V and J are TRBV20-1 and TRBJ2-7; a weak D match, TRBD2 (5 bases). The DNA of the CDR3 is TGCAGTGCGCTGGAGGTCAGCGAGCAGTACTTC. It encodes CSALEVSEQYF.